This TCR beta chain was captured in a study of blood T cell repertoires in COVID-19. Study information: Whether acute or convalescent, the COVID-19 samples came from the United States, Italy and Spain. T cells, B-cell-depleted T cells, or PBMCs provided the cDNA or gDNA that served as material.

Germline V gene sequence: CDR1 LGHDT, CDR2 YNNKEL (reference sequence). This CDR3 has 13 residues. Unmatched junction bases numbered 3, after V lost 1 base and J lost 8 bases. Source study methods: The assay estimated nucleated cells by amplifying reference gene primers. TCRdb's table, derived via immunoSEQ multiplex PCR, lists solely in-frame clones and lacks some. V and J calls plus clone size are reproduced from that table; the DNA served to infer D and trimming. The table shows fewer than 20,000 clones, with around 85% occurring only once. The receptor was isolated from a man aged 35 to 55 with active or convalescent COVID-19. The V call is TRBV3-1 (or the pseudogene TRBV3-2), the J call TRBJ1-2; 8 nucleotides line up with TRBD1. The sequenced sample consisted of peripheral blood. The CDR3 protein is CASSQVTGGGYTF. The CDR3 nucleotides are TGTGCCAGCAGCCAAGTTACAGGGGGAGGCTACACCTTC.